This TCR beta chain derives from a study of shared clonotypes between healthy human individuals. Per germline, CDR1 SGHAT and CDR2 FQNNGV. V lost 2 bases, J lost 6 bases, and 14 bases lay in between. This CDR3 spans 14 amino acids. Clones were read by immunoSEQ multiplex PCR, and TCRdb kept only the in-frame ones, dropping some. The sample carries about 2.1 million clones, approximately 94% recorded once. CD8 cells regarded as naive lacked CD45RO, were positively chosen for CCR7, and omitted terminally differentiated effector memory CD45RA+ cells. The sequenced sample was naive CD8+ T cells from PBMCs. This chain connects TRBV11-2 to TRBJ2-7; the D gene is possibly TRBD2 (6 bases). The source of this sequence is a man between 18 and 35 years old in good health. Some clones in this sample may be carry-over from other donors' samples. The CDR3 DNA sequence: TGTGCCAGCAGCTTATACGGGACTCCCAGCGAGCAGTACTTC. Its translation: CASSLYGTPSEQYF.